This T cell receptor gamma chain comes out of a study of gamma-delta T cells after stem cell transplantation. Trimming took 3 bases from V and 5 from J; bases not matched to a gene: 7. The CDR3 covers 17 residues. CDR1 is GITISATS and CDR2 is ISYDGTV in the germline V gene (reference sequence). There are a few counts of this clone. TCRdb reran clone calling via CATT on the RT-PCR reads. The data contain roughly 3,700 gamma-chain clones, under 5% of them singletons. The source material was gamma-delta T cells. This clonotype was sampled from a human donor. It is not recorded whose cells these are; they may come from a transplant donor. V usage is TRGV9 and J usage is TRGJP. In nucleotides, the CDR3 is TGTGCCTTGTGGGAGCTAAGGGAAGAGTTGGGCAAAAAAATCAAGGTATTT. Protein product: CALWELREELGKKIKVF.